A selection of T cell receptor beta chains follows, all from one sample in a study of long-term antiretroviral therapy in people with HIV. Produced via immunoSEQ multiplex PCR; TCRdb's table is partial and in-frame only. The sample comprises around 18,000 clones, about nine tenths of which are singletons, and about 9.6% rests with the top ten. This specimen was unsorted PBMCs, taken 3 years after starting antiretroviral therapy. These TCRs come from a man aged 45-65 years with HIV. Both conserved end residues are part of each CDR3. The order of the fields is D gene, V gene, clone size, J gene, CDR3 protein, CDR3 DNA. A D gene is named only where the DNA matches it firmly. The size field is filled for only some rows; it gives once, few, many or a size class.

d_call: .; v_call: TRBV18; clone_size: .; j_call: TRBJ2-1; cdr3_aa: CASSPGRGWNEQFF; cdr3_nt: TGTGCCAGCTCACCAGGCCGGGGTTGGAATGAGCAGTTCTTC
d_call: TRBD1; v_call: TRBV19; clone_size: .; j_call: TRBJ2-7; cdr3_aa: CASSPTGTGAEQYF; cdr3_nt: TGTGCCAGTAGTCCTACCGGGACAGGGGCCGAGCAGTACTTC
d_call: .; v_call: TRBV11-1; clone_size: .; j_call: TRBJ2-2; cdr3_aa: CASSFTGELFF; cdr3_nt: TGTGCCAGCAGCTTCACCGGGGAGCTGTTTTTT
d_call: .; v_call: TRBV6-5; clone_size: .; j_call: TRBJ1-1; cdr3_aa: CASSYRQTTEAFF; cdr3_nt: TGTGCCAGCAGTTATCGGCAGACCACTGAAGCTTTCTTT
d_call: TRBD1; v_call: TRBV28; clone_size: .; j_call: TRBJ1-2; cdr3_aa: CASISGGSHYGYTF; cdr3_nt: TGTGCCAGCATTTCAGGGGGCAGCCACTATGGCTACACCTTC
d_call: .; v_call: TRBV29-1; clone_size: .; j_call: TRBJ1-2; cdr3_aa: CSVRSGDYGYTF; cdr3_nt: TGCAGCGTTCGCAGCGGGGACTATGGCTACACCTTC
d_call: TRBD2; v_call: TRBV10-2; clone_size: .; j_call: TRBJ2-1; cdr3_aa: CATRTSGGPEQFF; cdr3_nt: TGCGCCACCAGGACTAGCGGGGGGCCTGAGCAGTTCTTC
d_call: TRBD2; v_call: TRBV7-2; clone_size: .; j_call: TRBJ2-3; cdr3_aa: CASSLTSGGTDTQYF; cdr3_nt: TGTGCCAGCAGCTTGACTAGCGGCGGCACAGATACGCAGTATTTT
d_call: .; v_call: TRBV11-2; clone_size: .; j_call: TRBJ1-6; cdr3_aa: CASSPGFFNSPLHF; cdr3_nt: TGTGCCAGCAGCCCAGGGTTTTTCAATTCACCCCTCCACTTT
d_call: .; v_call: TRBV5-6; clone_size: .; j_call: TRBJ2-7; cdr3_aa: CASSLMGKVPYEQYF; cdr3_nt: TGTGCCAGCAGCTTGATGGGAAAAGTTCCCTACGAGCAGTACTTC
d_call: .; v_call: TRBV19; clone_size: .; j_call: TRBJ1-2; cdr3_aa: CASSMDHDSFGGYTF; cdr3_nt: TGTGCCAGTAGTATGGACCACGACAGTTTCGGAGGCTACACCTTC
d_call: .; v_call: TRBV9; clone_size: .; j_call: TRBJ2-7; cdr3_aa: CASSVDPADYEQYF; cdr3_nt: TGTGCCAGCAGCGTAGACCCGGCAGACTACGAGCAGTACTTC
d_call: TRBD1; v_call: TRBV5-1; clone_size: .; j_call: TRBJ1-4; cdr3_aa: CASSDQPGQGSANEKLFF; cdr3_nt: TGCGCCAGCAGCGATCAGCCGGGACAGGGTTCGGCTAATGAAAAACTGTTTTTT
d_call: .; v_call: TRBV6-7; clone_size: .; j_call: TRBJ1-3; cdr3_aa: CASSYSKRGQSYPSGNTIYF; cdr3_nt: TGTGCCAGCAGTTACTCGAAGCGCGGCCAATCCTACCCCTCTGGAAACACCATATATTTT
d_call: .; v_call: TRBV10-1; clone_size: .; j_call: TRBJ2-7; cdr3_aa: CASSESTASYEQYF; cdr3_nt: TGCGCCAGCAGTGAGTCCACAGCATCCTACGAGCAGTACTTC
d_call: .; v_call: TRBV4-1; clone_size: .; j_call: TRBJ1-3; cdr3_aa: CASSQPGLGNTIYF; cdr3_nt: TGCGCCAGCAGCCAACCGGGGTTAGGAAACACCATATATTTT
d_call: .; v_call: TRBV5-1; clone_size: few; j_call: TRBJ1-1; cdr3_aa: CASTEGVNTEAFF; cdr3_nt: TGCGCCAGCACGGAGGGGGTGAACACTGAAGCTTTCTTT
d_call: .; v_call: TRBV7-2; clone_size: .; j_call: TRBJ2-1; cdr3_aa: CASSFGNNEQFF; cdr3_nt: TGTGCCAGCAGCTTTGGGAACAATGAGCAGTTCTTC
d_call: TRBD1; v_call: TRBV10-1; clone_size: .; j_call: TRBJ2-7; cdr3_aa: CASSESVGQVLYEQYF; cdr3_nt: TGCGCCAGCAGTGAGTCCGTTGGACAGGTCCTATACGAGCAGTACTTC
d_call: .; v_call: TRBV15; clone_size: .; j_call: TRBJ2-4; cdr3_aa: CATSSQGAKNIQYF; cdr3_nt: TGTGCCACCAGCTCCCAGGGGGCCAAAAACATTCAGTACTTC
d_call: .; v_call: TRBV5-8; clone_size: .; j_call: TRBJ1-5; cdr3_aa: CASSLQIQPQHF; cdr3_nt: TGTGCCAGCAGCTTACAGATCCAGCCCCAGCATTTT
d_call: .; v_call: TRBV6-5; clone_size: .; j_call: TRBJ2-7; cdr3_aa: CASSYSSETRTYEQYF; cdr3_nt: TGTGCCAGCAGTTACTCGTCAGAGACAAGAACTTACGAGCAGTACTTC
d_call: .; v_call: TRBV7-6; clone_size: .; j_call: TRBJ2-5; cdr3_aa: CASSFGYQETQYF; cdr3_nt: TGTGCCAGCAGCTTCGGTTACCAAGAGACCCAGTACTTC
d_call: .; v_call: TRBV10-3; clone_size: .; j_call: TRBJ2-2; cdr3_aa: CAISESDTGELFF; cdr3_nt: TGTGCCATCAGTGAGTCGGACACCGGGGAGCTGTTTTTT
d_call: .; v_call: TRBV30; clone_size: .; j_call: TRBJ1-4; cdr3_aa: CAWSNGVPNEKLFF; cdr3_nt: TGTGCCTGGAGTAACGGGGTACCTAATGAAAAACTGTTTTTT
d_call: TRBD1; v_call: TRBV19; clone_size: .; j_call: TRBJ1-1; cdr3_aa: CASSIDREVAFF; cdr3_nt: TGTGCCAGTAGTATCGACAGGGAGGTAGCTTTCTTT
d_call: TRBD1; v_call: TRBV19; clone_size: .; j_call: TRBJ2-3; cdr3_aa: CASSTRDRATDTQYF; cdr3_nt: TGTGCCAGTAGTACTCGGGACAGGGCCACAGATACGCAGTATTTT
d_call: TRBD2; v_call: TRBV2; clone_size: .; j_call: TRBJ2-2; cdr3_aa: CASSGTSGVTGELFF; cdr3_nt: TGTGCCAGCAGTGGGACTAGCGGGGTTACCGGGGAGCTGTTTTTT
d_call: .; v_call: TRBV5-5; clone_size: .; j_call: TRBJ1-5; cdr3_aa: CASSLEWESNQPQHF; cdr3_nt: TGTGCCAGCAGCCTGGAATGGGAAAGCAATCAGCCCCAGCATTTT
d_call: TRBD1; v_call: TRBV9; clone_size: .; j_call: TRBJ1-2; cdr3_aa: CASSPRDRGGYGYTF; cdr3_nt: TGTGCCAGCAGCCCACGGGACAGGGGTGGCTATGGCTACACCTTC
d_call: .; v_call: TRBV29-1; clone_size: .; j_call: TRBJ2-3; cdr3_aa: CSVEVGSWGPNTDTQYF; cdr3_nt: TGCAGCGTTGAAGTAGGGTCATGGGGGCCTAACACAGATACGCAGTATTTT
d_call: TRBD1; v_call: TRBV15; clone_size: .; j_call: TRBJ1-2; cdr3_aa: CATSKDRGEGYTF; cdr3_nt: TGTGCCACCAGCAAGGACAGGGGGGAGGGCTACACCTTC
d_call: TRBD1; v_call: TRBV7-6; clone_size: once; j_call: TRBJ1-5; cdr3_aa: CASSLGQGVQPQHF; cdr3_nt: TGTGCCAGCAGCTTAGGACAGGGGGTTCAGCCCCAGCATTTT
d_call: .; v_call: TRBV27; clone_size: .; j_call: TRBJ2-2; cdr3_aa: CASSFTGLAGELFF; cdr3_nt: TGTGCCAGCAGTTTCACGGGACTCGCCGGGGAGCTGTTTTTT
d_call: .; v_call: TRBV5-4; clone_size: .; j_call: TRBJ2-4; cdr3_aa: CASSLAVGAKNIQYF; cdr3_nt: TGTGCCAGCAGCTTGGCCGTCGGAGCCAAAAACATTCAGTACTTC
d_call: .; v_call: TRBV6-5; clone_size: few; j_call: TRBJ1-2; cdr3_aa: CASSYGGNYGYTF; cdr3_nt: TGTGCCAGCAGTTATGGGGGCAACTATGGCTACACCTTC
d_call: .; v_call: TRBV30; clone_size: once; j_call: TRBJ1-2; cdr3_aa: CAWKTQVLWHGYTF; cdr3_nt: TGTGCCTGGAAAACCCAGGTTCTCTGGCATGGCTACACCTTC
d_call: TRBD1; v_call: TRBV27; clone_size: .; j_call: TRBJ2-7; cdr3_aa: CASSKRTGGKNEQYF; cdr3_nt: TGTGCCAGCAGTAAGCGGACAGGGGGCAAGAACGAGCAGTACTTC
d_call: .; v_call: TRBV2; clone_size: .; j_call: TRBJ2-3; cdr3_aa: CASSEFQTQYF; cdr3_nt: TGTGCCAGCAGTGAATTTCAGACGCAGTATTTT
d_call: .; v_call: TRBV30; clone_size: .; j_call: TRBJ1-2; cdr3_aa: CAWSVSTGLYGYTF; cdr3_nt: TGTGCCTGGAGTGTTTCGACAGGTCTCTATGGCTACACCTTC
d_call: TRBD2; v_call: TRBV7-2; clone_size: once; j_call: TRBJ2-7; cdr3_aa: CASSPEGRASGGPYEQYF; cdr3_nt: TGTGCCAGCAGCCCCGAAGGCCGGGCTAGCGGGGGCCCCTACGAGCAGTACTTC
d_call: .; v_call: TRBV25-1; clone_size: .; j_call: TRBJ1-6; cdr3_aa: CASSDEDRAPNSPLHF; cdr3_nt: TGTGCCAGCAGTGACGAGGACAGAGCCCCGAATTCACCCCTCCACTTT
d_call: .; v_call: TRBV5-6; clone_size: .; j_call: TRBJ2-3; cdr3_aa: CASTPGRTDTQYF; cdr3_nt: TGTGCCAGCACACCGGGCCGCACAGATACGCAGTATTTT
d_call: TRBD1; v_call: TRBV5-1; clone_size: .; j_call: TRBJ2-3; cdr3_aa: CASSLRDRVTDTQYF; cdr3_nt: TGCGCCAGCAGCTTGAGGGACAGGGTTACAGATACGCAGTATTTT
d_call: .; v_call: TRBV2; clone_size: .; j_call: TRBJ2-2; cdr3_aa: CASSDPSGSFTGELFF; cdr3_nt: TGTGCCAGCAGTGACCCAAGCGGGTCCTTCACCGGGGAGCTGTTTTTT
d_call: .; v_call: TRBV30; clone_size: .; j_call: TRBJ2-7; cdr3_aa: CAWSGLSGSEQYF; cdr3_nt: TGTGCCTGGAGCGGTTTAAGCGGGTCCGAGCAGTACTTC
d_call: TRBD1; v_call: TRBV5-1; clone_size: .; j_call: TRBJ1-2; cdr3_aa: CASSQGQGLYGYTF; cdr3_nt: TGCGCCAGCAGCCAGGGACAGGGCCTATATGGCTACACCTTC
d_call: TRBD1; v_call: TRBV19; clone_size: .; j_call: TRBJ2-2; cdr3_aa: CASRQGSFGELFF; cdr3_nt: TGTGCCAGCCGACAGGGAAGTTTCGGGGAGCTGTTTTTT
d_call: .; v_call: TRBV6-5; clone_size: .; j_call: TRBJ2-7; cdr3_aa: CASSPVAGWNEQYF; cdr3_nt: TGTGCCAGCAGCCCCGTTGCAGGGTGGAACGAGCAGTACTTC
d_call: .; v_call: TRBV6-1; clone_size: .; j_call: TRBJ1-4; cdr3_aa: CASSENKEREKLFF; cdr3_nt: TGTGCCAGCAGTGAAAACAAGGAGCGGGAAAAACTGTTTTTT
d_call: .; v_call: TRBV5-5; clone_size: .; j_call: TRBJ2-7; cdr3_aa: CASSFRQGPSSYEQYF; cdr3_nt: TGTGCCAGCAGCTTCAGGCAGGGGCCGAGCTCCTACGAGCAGTACTTC
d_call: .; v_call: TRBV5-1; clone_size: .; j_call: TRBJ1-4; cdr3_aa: CASSLGTVEKLFF; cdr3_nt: TGCGCCAGCAGCTTAGGTACCGTAGAAAAACTGTTTTTT
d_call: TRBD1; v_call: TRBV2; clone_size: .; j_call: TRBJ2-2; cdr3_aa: CASLGTGYTGELFF; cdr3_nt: TGTGCCAGCCTTGGGACAGGGTACACCGGGGAGCTGTTTTTT
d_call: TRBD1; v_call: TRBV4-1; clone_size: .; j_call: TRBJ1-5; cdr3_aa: CASSSGQSNQPQHF; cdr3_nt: TGCGCCAGCAGCTCGGGACAGAGCAATCAGCCCCAGCATTTT
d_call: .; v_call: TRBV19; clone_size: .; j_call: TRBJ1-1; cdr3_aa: CASSMSGNTEAFF; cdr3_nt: TGTGCCAGTAGTATGTCAGGGAACACTGAAGCTTTCTTT
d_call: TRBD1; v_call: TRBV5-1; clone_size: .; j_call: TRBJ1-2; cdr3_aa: CASSLVDGTGFGYTF; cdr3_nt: TGCGCCAGCAGCTTGGTCGACGGGACAGGGTTTGGCTACACCTTC
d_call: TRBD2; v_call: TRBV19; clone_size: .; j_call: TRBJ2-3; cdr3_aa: CASSISGGSTDTQYF; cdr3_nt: TGTGCCAGTAGTATTTCGGGGGGGAGCACAGATACGCAGTATTTT